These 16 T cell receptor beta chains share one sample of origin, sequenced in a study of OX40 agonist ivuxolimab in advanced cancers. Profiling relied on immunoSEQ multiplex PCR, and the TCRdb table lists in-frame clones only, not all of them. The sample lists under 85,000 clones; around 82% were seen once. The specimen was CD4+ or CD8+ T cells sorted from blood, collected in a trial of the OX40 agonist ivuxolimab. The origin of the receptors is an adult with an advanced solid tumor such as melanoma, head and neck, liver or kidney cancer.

CDR3 DNA sequence: TGTGCCAGCAGCTTGGGGGACTCCTTCTCCTACAATGAGCAGTTCTTC. Translation gives CASSLGDSFSYNEQFF. This chain links TRBV5-8 with TRBJ2-1; D might be TRBD2 (6 bases). Germline V gene sequence: CDR1 SGHTS, CDR2 YDEGEE. The length of the CDR3 is 16 residues. Trimming took off 0 bases at V and 0 bases at J, with 10 bases between the two ends.

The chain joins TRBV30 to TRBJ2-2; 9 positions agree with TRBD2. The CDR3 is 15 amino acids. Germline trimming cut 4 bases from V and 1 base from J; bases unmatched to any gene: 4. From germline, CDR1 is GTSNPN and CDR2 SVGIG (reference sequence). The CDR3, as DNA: TGTGCCTGGAAGGCGGGAGGGCTGAACACCGGGGAGCTGTTTTTT. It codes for CAWKAGGLNTGELFF. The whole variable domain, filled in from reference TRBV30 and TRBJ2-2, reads SQTIHQWPATLVQPVGSPLSLECTVEGTSNPNLYWYRQAAGRGLQLLFYSVGIGQISSEVPQNLSASRPQDRQFILSSKKLLLSDSGFYLCAWKAGGLNTGELFFGEGSRLTVL.

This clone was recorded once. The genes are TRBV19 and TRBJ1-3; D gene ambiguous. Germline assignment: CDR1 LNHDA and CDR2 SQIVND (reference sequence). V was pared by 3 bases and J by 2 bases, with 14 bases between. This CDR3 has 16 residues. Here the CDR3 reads CASSIPIREPGNTIYF. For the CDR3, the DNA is TGTGCCAGTAGTATTCCCATCCGCGAACCTGGAAACACCATATATTTT.

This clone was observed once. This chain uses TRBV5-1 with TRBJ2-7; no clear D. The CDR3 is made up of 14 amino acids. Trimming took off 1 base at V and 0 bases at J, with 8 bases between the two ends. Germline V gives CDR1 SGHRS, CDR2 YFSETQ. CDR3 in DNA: TGCGCCAGCAGCTTGACAGTACCCTCCTACGAGCAGTACTTC. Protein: CASSLTVPSYEQYF.

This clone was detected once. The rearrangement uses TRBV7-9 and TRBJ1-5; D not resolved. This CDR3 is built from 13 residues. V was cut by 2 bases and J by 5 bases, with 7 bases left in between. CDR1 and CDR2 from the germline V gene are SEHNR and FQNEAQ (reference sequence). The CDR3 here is CASSLRSDQPQHF. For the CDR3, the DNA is TGTGCCAGCAGCTTAAGGAGCGATCAGCCCCAGCATTTT.

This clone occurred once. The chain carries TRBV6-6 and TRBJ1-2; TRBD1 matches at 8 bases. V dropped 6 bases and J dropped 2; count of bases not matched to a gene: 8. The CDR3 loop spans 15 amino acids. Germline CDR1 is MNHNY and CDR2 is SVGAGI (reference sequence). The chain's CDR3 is CASSGRAGGNYGYTF. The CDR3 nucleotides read TGTGCCAGCAGCGGGAGGGCAGGGGGCAACTATGGCTACACCTTC.

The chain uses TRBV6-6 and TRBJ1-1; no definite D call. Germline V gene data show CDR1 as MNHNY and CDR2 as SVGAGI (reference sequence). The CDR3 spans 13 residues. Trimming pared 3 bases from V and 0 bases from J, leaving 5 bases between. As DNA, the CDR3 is TGTGCCAGCAGTTATTCTGTGAACACTGAAGCTTTCTTT. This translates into CASSYSVNTEAFF.

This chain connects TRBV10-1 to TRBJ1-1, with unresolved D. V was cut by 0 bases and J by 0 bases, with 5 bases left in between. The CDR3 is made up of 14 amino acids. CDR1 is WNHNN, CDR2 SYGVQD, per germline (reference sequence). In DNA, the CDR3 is TGCGCCAGCAGTGAGTCGCCAATGAACACTGAAGCTTTCTTT. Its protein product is CASSESPMNTEAFF.

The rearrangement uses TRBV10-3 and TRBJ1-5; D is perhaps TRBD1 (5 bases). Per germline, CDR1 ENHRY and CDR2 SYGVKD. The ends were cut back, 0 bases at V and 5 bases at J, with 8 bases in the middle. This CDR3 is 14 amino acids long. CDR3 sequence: CAISESRADQPQHF. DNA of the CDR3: TGTGCCATCAGTGAGTCCAGGGCAGATCAGCCCCAGCATTTT.

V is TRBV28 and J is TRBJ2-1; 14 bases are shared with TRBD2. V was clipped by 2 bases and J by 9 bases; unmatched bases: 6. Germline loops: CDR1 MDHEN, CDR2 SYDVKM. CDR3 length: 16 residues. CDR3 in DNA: TGTGCCAGCAGTTTAGGTGGACTAGCGGGAGGCCTTGAGCAGTTCTTC. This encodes CASSLGGLAGGLEQFF.

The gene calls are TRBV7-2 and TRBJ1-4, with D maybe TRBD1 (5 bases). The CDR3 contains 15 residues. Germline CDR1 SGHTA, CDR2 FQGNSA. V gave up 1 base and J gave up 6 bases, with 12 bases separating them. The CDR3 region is CASSLGGGADEKLFF. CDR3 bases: TGTGCCAGCAGCTTAGGTGGAGGGGCCGATGAAAAACTGTTTTTT.

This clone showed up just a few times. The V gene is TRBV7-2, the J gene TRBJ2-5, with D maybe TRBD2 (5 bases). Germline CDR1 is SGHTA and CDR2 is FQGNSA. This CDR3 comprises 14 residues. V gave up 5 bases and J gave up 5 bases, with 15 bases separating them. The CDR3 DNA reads TGTGCCAGCAGCCCTGCGGGCCATCACGAGACCCAGTACTTC. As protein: CASSPAGHHETQYF.

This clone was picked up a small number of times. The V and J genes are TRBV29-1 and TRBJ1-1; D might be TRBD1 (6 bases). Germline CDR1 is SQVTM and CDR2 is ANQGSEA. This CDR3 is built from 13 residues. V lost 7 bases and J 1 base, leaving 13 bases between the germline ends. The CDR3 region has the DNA TGCAGCGCCCGGGGGGCCTCGAACACTGAAGCTTTCTTT. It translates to CSARGASNTEAFF.

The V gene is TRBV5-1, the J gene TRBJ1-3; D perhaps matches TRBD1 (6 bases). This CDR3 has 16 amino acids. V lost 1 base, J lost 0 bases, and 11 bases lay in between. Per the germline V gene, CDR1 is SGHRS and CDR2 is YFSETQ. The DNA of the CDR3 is TGCGCCAGCAGCTTGTCGGCAGGGGACTCTGGAAACACCATATATTTT. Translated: CASSLSAGDSGNTIYF. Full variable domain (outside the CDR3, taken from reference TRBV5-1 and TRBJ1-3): KAGVTQTPRYLIKTRGQQVTLSCSPISGHRSVSWYQQTPGQGLQFLFEYFSETQRNKGNFPGRFSGRQFSNSRSEMNVSTLELGDSALYLCASSLSAGDSGNTIYFGEGSWLTVV.

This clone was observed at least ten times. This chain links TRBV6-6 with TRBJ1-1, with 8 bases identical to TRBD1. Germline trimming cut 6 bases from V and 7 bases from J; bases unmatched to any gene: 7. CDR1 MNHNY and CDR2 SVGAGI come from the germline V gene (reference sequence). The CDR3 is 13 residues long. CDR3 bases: TGTGCCAGCAGAGTCGACAGGGGTGGTGAAGCTTTCTTT. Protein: CASRVDRGGEAFF.

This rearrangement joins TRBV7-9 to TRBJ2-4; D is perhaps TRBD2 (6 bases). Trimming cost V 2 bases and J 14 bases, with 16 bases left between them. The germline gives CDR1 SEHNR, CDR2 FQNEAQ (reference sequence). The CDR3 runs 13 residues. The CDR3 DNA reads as TGTGCCAGCAGCTTAACTGGGGCGTCGGGAGAGTACTTC. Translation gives CASSLTGASGEYF.